The 7 T cell receptor beta chains reported below all come from one sample, sequenced in a study of shared clonotypes between healthy human individuals. Here immunoSEQ multiplex PCR was the method, and the copy in TCRdb shows in-frame clones only, minus some. The table lists about a million clones, approximately 70% of them singletons. The specimen was memory CD4+ T cells sorted from blood. Subset specified: CD45RA-negative fraction. The receptors shown here come from a man in his late teens or twenties in good health.

The chain is built from TRBV2 and TRBJ2-5; D is possibly TRBD2 (6 bases). CDR3 length: 14 amino acids. Looked up from germline, CDR1 is SNHLY and CDR2 is FYNNEI. Trimming left V 4 bases short and J 2 bases short, with 11 bases between. CDR3 DNA: TGTGCCAGCAGTGGTAAGCGGGCTCAAGAGACCCAGTACTTC. This gives the protein CASSGKRAQETQYF.

This chain uses TRBV6-6 with TRBJ2-3; unclear D gene. Germline V gene data show CDR1 as MNHNY and CDR2 as SVGAGI (reference sequence). CDR3 length: 15 residues. Trimming stripped 0 bases from V and 2 bases from J, with 9 bases between. CDR3 bases: TGTGCCAGCAGTTACTCGTCCAGTCCCACAGATACGCAGTATTTT. Encoded protein: CASSYSSSPTDTQYF.

The gene calls are TRBV11-2 and TRBJ2-5, with D perhaps TRBD2 (6 bases). The J call is doubtful: the DNA matches TRBJ2-7 better. The CDR3 sequence is 18 residues long. Per germline, CDR1 SGHAT and CDR2 FQNNGV. The CDR3 loop is CASSGSGWDLTGSYEQYF. The CDR3 DNA sequence: TGTGCCAGCAGCGGTAGCGGTTGGGATCTTACGGGATCTTACGAGCAGTACTTC.

The count of this clone is one. The gene calls are TRBV2 and TRBJ2-5, with D unresolved. V was cut by 6 bases and J by 3 bases, with 5 bases left in between. CDR1 and CDR2 (germline): SNHLY, FYNNEI. The CDR3 runs to 11 residues. The CDR3 sequence is CASRKKETQYF. Here the CDR3 DNA reads TGTGCCAGCAGGAAAAAAGAGACCCAGTACTTC. Together with reference TRBV2 and TRBJ2-5, the CDR3 gives the full variable domain: EPEVTQTPSHQVTQMGQEVILRCVPISNHLYFYWYRQILGQKVEFLVSFYNNEISEKSEIFDDQFSVERPDGSNFTLKIRSTKLEDSAMYFCASRKKETQYFGPGTRLLVL.

About this clone: This same CDR3 is encoded by further DNA sequences in the sample. V and J are TRBV5-1 and TRBJ2-3; the D is unclear. Germline V gives CDR1 SGHRS, CDR2 YFSETQ. V was shortened by 3 bases and J by 2 bases, with 13 bases between the two germline ends. The CDR3 runs to 15 residues. This CDR3 reads CASSSRSGYTDTQYF. Written as DNA, the CDR3 is TGCGCCAGCAGCTCCCGGTCCGGGTACACAGATACGCAGTATTTT. The full variable domain, its missing parts supplied by reference TRBV5-1 and TRBJ2-3, is KAGVTQTPRYLIKTRGQQVTLSCSPISGHRSVSWYQQTPGQGLQFLFEYFSETQRNKGNFPGRFSGRQFSNSRSEMNVSTLELGDSALYLCASSSRSGYTDTQYFGPGTRLTVL.

Notes on this clone: The same CDR3 can be traced to other DNA sequences in this sample. This chain joins TRBV28 and TRBJ1-5; perhaps TRBD1 as D (5 bases). The CDR3 is 13 residues long. V lost 2 bases to trimming and J lost 6 bases, with 8 bases between them. The germline CDR1 and CDR2 sequences are MDHEN and SYDVKM. CDR3 sequence reads: CASSLRGSQPQHF. The CDR3 DNA reads TGTGCCAGCAGTTTACGGGGGAGTCAGCCCCAGCATTTT.

This clone was seen only a few times. The gene calls are TRBV30 and TRBJ1-2; no clear D gene. Looked up from germline, CDR1 is GTSNPN and CDR2 is SVGIG (reference sequence). V was shortened by 4 bases and J by 7 bases, with 16 bases between the two germline ends. The CDR3 is 13 amino acids. The CDR3 is CAWTPQAVSGYTF. The CDR3 coding sequence is TGTGCCTGGACCCCCCAAGCCGTCTCTGGCTACACCTTC.